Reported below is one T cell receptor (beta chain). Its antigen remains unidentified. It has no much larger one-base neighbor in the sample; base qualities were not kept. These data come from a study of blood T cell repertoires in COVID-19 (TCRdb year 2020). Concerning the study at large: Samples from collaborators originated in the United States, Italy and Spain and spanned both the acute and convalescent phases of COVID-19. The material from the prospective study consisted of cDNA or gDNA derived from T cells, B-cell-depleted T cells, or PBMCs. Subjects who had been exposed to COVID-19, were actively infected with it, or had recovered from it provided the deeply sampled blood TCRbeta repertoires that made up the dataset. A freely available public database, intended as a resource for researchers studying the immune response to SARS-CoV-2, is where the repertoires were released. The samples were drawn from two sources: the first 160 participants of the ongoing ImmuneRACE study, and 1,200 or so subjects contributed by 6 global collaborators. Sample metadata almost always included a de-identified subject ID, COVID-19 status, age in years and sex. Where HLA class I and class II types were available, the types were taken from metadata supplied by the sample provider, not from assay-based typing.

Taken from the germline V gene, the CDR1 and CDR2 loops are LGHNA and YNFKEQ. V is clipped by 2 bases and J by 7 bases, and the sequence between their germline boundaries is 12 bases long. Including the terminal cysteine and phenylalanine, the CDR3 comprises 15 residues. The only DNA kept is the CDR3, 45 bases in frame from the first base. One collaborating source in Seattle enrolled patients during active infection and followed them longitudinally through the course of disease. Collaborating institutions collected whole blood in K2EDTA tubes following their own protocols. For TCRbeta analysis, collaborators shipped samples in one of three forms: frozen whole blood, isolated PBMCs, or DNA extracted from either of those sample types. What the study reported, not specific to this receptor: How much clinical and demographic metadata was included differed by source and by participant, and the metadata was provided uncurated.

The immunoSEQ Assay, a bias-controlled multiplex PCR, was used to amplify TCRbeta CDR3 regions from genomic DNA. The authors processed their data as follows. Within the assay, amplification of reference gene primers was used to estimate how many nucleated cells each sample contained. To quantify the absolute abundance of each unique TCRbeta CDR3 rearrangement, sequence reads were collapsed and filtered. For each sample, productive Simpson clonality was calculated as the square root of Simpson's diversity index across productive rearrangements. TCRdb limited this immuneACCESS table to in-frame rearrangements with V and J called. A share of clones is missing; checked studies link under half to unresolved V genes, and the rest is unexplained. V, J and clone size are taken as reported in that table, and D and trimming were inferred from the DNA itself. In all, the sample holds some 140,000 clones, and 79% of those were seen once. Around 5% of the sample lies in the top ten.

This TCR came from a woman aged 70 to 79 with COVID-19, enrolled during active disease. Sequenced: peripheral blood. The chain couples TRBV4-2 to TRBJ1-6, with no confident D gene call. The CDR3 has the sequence CASSQTMAGNSPLHF. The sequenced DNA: TGTGCCAGCAGCCAAACGATGGCCGGGAATTCACCCCTCCACTTT.